Each of the 27 T cell receptor beta chains below was sequenced from the same sample in a study of T cells in Graves' hyperthyroidism and ophthalmopathy. The investigators amplified TCR beta CDR3 regions from RNA transcripts. The HTBI primer set served for first-round RT-PCR of the TCR CDR3. TCRdb re-called the multiplex PCR reads through MiXCR, storing one row per CDR3 protein. Altogether 550,000 to 850,000 distinct CDR3 sequences are present, approximately 19% being singletons, with the ten largest covering approximately 15%. The sequenced sample consisted of blood. The receptors here all came from a woman aged 45-60 years with Graves' hyperthyroidism that later progressed to Graves' ophthalmopathy.

The V gene is TRBV2, the J gene TRBJ1-1; 9 bases match TRBD1. Germline V gene sequence: CDR1 SNHLY, CDR2 FYNNEI. This CDR3 has 13 residues. The V and J ends lost 8 bases and 5 bases, in that order; junction bases with no gene match: 6. CDR3 loop: CASLDRGQTEAFF. CDR3 bases: TGTGCCAGCCTGGACAGGGGTCAGACTGAAGCTTTCTTT. The complete variable domain, with remaining parts taken from reference TRBV2 and TRBJ1-1, reads EPEVTQTPSHQVTQMGQEVILRCVPISNHLYFYWYRQILGQKVEFLVSFYNNEISEKSEIFDDQFSVERPDGSNFTLKIRSTKLEDSAMYFCASLDRGQTEAFFGQGTRLTVV.

This clonotype was seen a few times. V and J are TRBV12-3 or TRBV12-4 and TRBJ1-2; no clear D. Trimming shortened V by 3 bases and J by 4 bases, and 15 bases separated the two germline ends. The CDR3 is 15 residues long. The CDR3 nucleotides are TGTGCCAGCAGTTTTCGGCAGCGATCCGTCTATGGCTACACCTTC. Translating it yields CASSFRQRSVYGYTF.

The rearrangement links TRBV7-2 to TRBJ2-1; 12 bases are shared with TRBD1. Germline V lookup: CDR1 SGHTA, CDR2 FQGNSA. This CDR3 spans 18 amino acids. The V and J ends lost 4 bases and 0 bases, in that order; junction bases with no gene match: 7. This chain's CDR3 is CASSSGTGGAGSYNEQFF. CDR3 sequence (DNA): TGTGCCAGCAGCTCCGGGACAGGGGGCGCGGGCTCCTACAATGAGCAGTTCTTC.

The chain employs TRBV5-1 and TRBJ2-7; tentatively, D is TRBD1 (6 bases). The CDR3 loop spans 15 amino acids. The germline V gene encodes CDR1 SGHRS and CDR2 YFSETQ. The V and J ends lost 3 bases and 3 bases respectively, with 16 bases between them. CDR3 coding DNA: TGCGCCAGCAGCTCCGGGCAGGGACAAATCTACGAGCAGTACTTC. Its translation: CASSSGQGQIYEQYF.

This clonotype was observed a handful of times. The chain combines TRBV20-1 with TRBJ1-3; a weak D match, TRBD1 (5 bases). The CDR3 spans 17 residues. V dropped 6 bases and J dropped 0 bases, with 21 bases sitting between them. Germline V gives CDR1 DFQATT, CDR2 SNEGSKA (reference sequence). CDR3 in amino acids: CSASSESGGVSGNTIYF. CDR3 in DNA: TGCAGTGCCTCGTCCGAATCGGGGGGGGTCTCTGGAAACACCATATATTTT.

V gene TRBV10-3 combines with J gene TRBJ2-7; 13 nucleotides line up with TRBD2. The germline V gene encodes CDR1 ENHRY and CDR2 SYGVKD. The CDR3 consists of 15 residues. Trimming took 0 bases from V and 10 from J; bases not matched to a gene: 6. The CDR3 coding sequence is TGTGCCATCAGTGAGTCGAGACTAGCGGGAGGCGACCAGTACTTC. Its translation: CAISESRLAGGDQYF.

The table lists this clonotype with a few counts. The V gene is TRBV6-6, the J gene TRBJ2-3; a possible D gene is TRBD1 (6 bases). CDR1 MNHNY and CDR2 SVGAGI come from the germline V gene (reference sequence). V was pared by 0 bases and J by 2 bases, with 9 bases between. CDR3 length: 15 residues. Here the CDR3 reads CASSYSGQNTDTQYF. CDR3 bases: TGTGCCAGCAGTTACTCGGGACAAAACACAGATACGCAGTATTTT.

The chain uses TRBV24-1 and TRBJ2-1, with a weak D call TRBD2 (5 bases). Trimming stripped 6 bases from V and 0 bases from J, with 11 bases between. Germline-derived CDR1 and CDR2 are KGHDR and SFDVKD. The CDR3 spans 15 residues. CDR3 loop: CATSPSLSSYNEQFF. The CDR3 DNA follows: TGTGCCACCAGTCCTAGCCTGAGCTCCTACAATGAGCAGTTCTTC.

A word on this clonotype: A much larger clone lies a single base off, so this may be a read error. This chain connects TRBV2 to TRBJ2-2; no firm D call. Germline-derived CDR1 and CDR2 are SNHLY and FYNNEI. The CDR3 loop spans 15 amino acids. V lost 7 bases and J 5 bases, leaving 17 bases between the germline ends. Here the CDR3 DNA reads TGTGCCAGCAAATCGGACCCCACGGAAACCGGGGAGCTGTTTTTT. Translated, it gives CASKSDPTETGELFF.

The sample holds many counts of this clonotype. The CDR3 reads CATSRARTANTEAFF. The CDR3, as DNA: TGTGCCACCAGCAGAGCTAGGACGGCGAACACTGAAGCTTTCTTT. The J gene is TRBJ1-1, the V gene TRBV15, with D uncertain. This CDR3 has 15 residues. The ends were cut back, 1 base at V and 1 base at J, with 10 bases in the middle. The V gene's germline CDR1 is LNHNV and CDR2 YYDKDF (reference sequence).

This clonotype was counted a few times. The chain employs TRBV5-1 and TRBJ1-1, with TRBD1 matching 12 bases. The CDR3 loop spans 16 amino acids. V gave up 4 bases and J gave up 7 bases; unmatched junction bases: 11. CDR1 is SGHRS and CDR2 is YFSETQ in the germline V gene. The CDR3: CASSAGTGGILVEAFF. The CDR3 DNA sequence: TGCGCCAGCAGCGCCGGGACAGGGGGCATTTTGGTTGAAGCTTTCTTT.

The rearrangement uses TRBV18 and TRBJ2-1; D not resolved. V lost 3 bases to trimming and J lost 4 bases, with 16 bases between them. CDR1 and CDR2 from the germline V gene are KGHSH and LQKENI. The CDR3 is made up of 16 amino acids. CDR3 amino acids: CASSPPPSKAYNEQFF. CDR3 in DNA: TGTGCCAGCTCACCGCCTCCCAGCAAAGCTTACAATGAGCAGTTCTTC.

This clonotype was recorded at least ten times. This sequence joins TRBV12-3 or TRBV12-4 and TRBJ2-1; D is possibly TRBD1 (6 bases). The V gene lost 6 bases and the J gene lost 8 bases, with 17 bases spanning the gap. The CDR3 consists of 14 residues. This CDR3 is CASREQGKAYEQFF. The CDR3 DNA sequence: TGTGCCAGCAGGGAACAGGGCAAGGCGTATGAGCAGTTCTTC.

The table lists this clonotype with many counts. The V gene is TRBV12-3 or TRBV12-4, the J gene TRBJ1-4, with no clear D. V was clipped by 5 bases and J by 7 bases, with 14 bases between them. CDR3 length equals 14 residues. The CDR3 nucleotides are TGTGCCAGCAGTCTTCGGGAGGGCTCTGAAAAACTGTTTTTT. Translating it yields CASSLREGSEKLFF.

This chain joins TRBV12-3 or TRBV12-4 and TRBJ1-4; 8 bases agree with TRBD1. The length of the CDR3 is 15 residues. The J segment lost 6 bases and the V segment lost 5 bases, leaving 8 bases of the junction unmatched. The CDR3 region is CASSPVPTGDEKLFF. CDR3 coding DNA: TGTGCCAGCAGTCCCGTCCCGACAGGGGATGAAAAACTGTTTTTT.

This clonotype was seen many times. The chain joins TRBV27 to TRBJ1-5; a possible D gene is TRBD1 (6 bases). V lost 6 bases to trimming and J lost 4 bases, with 10 bases between them. The CDR3 runs 13 residues. CDR1 and CDR2 from the germline V gene are MNHEY and SMNVEV (reference sequence). The chain's CDR3 is CASSFQGNQPQHF. The CDR3 region has the DNA TGTGCCAGCAGCTTCCAGGGGAATCAGCCCCAGCATTTT.

The chain uses TRBV29-1 and TRBJ1-1; a weak D match, TRBD1 (6 bases). CDR3 length: 11 residues. Between the trimmed V and J ends, which lost 7 bases and 8 bases, there was a span of 14 bases. Per the germline V gene, CDR1 is SQVTM and CDR2 is ANQGSEA. The CDR3 DNA reads TGCAGCGCCATTACAGGGCCCGAAGCTTTCTTT. Amino acid sequence: CSAITGPEAFF.

The genes are TRBV5-6 and TRBJ2-7; D is ambiguous. The CDR3 length is 13 residues. V lost 1 base and J lost 4, with 9 bases in between. Germline V gives CDR1 SGHDT, CDR2 YYEEEE. CDR3 in amino acids: CASSLPQVYEQYF. As DNA, the CDR3 is TGTGCCAGCAGCTTGCCTCAGGTATACGAGCAGTACTTC.

The chain carries TRBV6-1 and TRBJ2-5; D is perhaps TRBD1 (6 bases). Trimming pared 6 bases from V and 4 bases from J, leaving 33 bases between. There are 20 residues in the CDR3. Germline V gives CDR1 MNHNS, CDR2 SASEGT. The CDR3 nucleotides are TGTGCCAGCAGACCCGGAGGTGGTGCGTGGGGGATAGGGGGAAGAGAGACCCAGTACTTC. It translates to CASRPGGGAWGIGGRETQYF.

The V and J genes are TRBV12-5 and TRBJ1-2; D might be TRBD1 (6 bases). Trimming removed 5 bases from V and 0 bases from J, with 10 bases in between. The germline V gene has CDR1 LGHNT and CDR2 FRNRAP. The CDR3 sequence is 14 residues long. CDR3 DNA sequence: TGTGCTAGTGGTCCCAGGGGTACTAACTATGGCTACACCTTC. Translation: CASGPRGTNYGYTF.

On this clonotype itself: A much larger clone lies one base from this, so it may be a read error. V gene TRBV5-1 combines with J gene TRBJ1-2, with TRBD1 matching 7 bases. V shed 2 bases and J 0 bases; nucleotides not matched to a gene: 7. This CDR3 comprises 16 residues. Looked up from germline, CDR1 is SGHRS and CDR2 is YFSETQ. This CDR3 is CASSFGATGSNYGYTF. The CDR3 DNA sequence: TGCGCCAGCAGCTTTGGGGCGACAGGGTCTAACTATGGCTACACCTTC.

The chain recombines TRBV2 with TRBJ2-2, with D unclear. This CDR3 region has 13 residues. V lost 8 bases and J lost 8, with 15 bases in between. In germline, CDR1 is SNHLY, CDR2 FYNNEI. Here the CDR3 reads CASGFQSTGELFF. The CDR3 nucleotides read TGTGCCAGCGGCTTCCAATCCACTGGGGAGCTGTTTTTT.

The chain employs TRBV7-8 and TRBJ2-2; the match to TRBD1 covers 7 bases. V was clipped by 5 bases and J by 4 bases; unmatched bases: 13. Germline CDR1 SGHVS, CDR2 FQNEAQ. The length of the CDR3 is 17 residues. CDR3 protein: CASSPEVWTGSTGELFF. For the CDR3, the DNA is TGTGCCAGCAGCCCGGAGGTGTGGACAGGAAGCACCGGGGAGCTGTTTTTT.

This clonotype was recorded at least ten times. For the CDR3, the DNA is TGTGCCAGCAGTAAAACCGGGACTACCGGGGCCAACGTCCTGACTTTC. Translation gives CASSKTGTTGANVLTF. V gene TRBV28 combines with J gene TRBJ2-6; TRBD2 agrees at 7 bases. Germline CDR1 MDHEN, CDR2 SYDVKM. This CDR3 is built from 16 residues. V dropped 5 bases and J dropped 4; count of bases not matched to a gene: 8.

This clonotype appeared many times. V usage is TRBV11-2 and J usage is TRBJ2-7, with D perhaps TRBD1 (6 bases). Trimming took off 1 base at V and 6 bases at J, with 16 bases between the two ends. This CDR3 region has 15 residues. Germline CDR1 is SGHAT and CDR2 is FQNNGV. The CDR3 DNA is TGTGCCAGCAGCTTAGTAGGACAGCCGATGGGCGAGCAGTACTTC. Amino acids: CASSLVGQPMGEQYF. Looking up the rest from reference TRBV11-2 and TRBJ2-7 gives the full variable domain: EAGVAQSPRYKIIEKRQSVAFWCNPISGHATLYWYQQILGQGPKLLIQFQNNGVVDDSQLPKDRFSAERLKGVDSTLKIQPAKLEDSAVYLCASSLVGQPMGEQYFGPGTRLTVT.

This clonotype was seen at least ten times. The rearrangement joins TRBV11-3 to TRBJ2-5, with 7 nucleotides matching TRBD1. The trim removed 6 bases at V and 5 bases at J, leaving 6 bases unmatched. Germline CDR1 reads SGHNT; CDR2 reads YENEEA. The CDR3 has 13 residues. CDR3 in amino acids: CASSGTEGETQYF. As DNA, the CDR3 is TGTGCCAGCAGTGGGACAGAGGGGGAGACCCAGTACTTC.

As to this clonotype: One junction end does not reproduce the germline sequence, and a read error may be involved. V and J are TRBV7-6 and TRBJ2-7; D unresolved. This CDR3 has 14 residues. The V gene's germline CDR1 is SGHVS and CDR2 FNYEAQ. CDR3 in amino acids: CASSLNGLTYEQHF. CDR3 sequence (DNA): TGTGCCAGCAGCTTAAACGGTCTGACCTACGAGCAGCACTTC. The variable domain in full, with the rest retrieved from reference TRBV7-6 and TRBJ2-7, is GAGVSQSPRYKVTKRGQDVALRCDPISGHVSLYWYRQALGQGPEFLTYFNYEAQQDKSGLPNDRFSAERPEGSISTLTIQRTEQRDSAMYRCASSLNGLTYEQHFGPGTRLTVT.